Listed below are T cell receptor beta chains from one sample, sequenced in a study of blood T cell repertoires in COVID-19. Profiling relied on immunoSEQ multiplex PCR, and the TCRdb table lists in-frame clones only, not all of them. This sample yields some 70,000 clones, of which roughly 91% are seen a single time; 5.5% to 8% belongs to the top ten. Sequencing was carried out using peripheral blood. The receptors stem from a man aged 50-59 years with active COVID-19. Each CDR3 is given without its conserved first and last residue.

J gene	V gene	CDR3 protein
TRBJ2-1	TRBV19	ASTRTGVRNEQF
TRBJ2-2	TRBV12-3/TRBV12-4	ASSQTNTGELF
TRBJ2-7	TRBV4-2	ASKFDRRSYEQY
TRBJ2-5	TRBV3-1/TRBV3-2	ASSPRRSGVETQY
TRBJ1-5	TRBV18	ASSRVPGQGSNQPQH
TRBJ2-7	TRBV5-5	ASSFLADYEQY
TRBJ2-4	TRBV4-2	ASSQGTGGANIQY
TRBJ1-5	TRBV6-5	ASGTGGNQPQH
TRBJ1-2	TRBV14	ASSQSGYWAYGYT
TRBJ2-1	TRBV7-6	ASSLSHGGASYNEQF
TRBJ1-6	TRBV2	ATRGRGNYNSPLH
TRBJ1-1	TRBV27	ASSPRTGELMNTEAF
TRBJ1-2	TRBV7-2	ASSLGGTGGSNGYT
TRBJ1-2	TRBV7-2	ASSWGQPGFYGYT
TRBJ2-3	TRBV12-3/TRBV12-4	ASSGGSTDTQY
TRBJ1-5	TRBV2	ASSERSRDQPQH
TRBJ1-6	TRBV19	ASSFRQDDSPLH
TRBJ2-6	TRBV7-2	ASTPVLSGANVLT
TRBJ2-2	TRBV4-3	ASSQDRQLAGVTGELF
TRBJ1-6	TRBV5-4	ASSEGGRAGVNSPLH
TRBJ2-1	TRBV11-2	ASSLGISNEQF
TRBJ2-6	TRBV7-3	ASSLEGIGANVLT
TRBJ2-7	TRBV7-8	ASSRAPGQGHEQY
TRBJ1-6	TRBV28	ASSGNRAPNSPLH
TRBJ1-1	TRBV5-1	ASSTSTGTVEAF
TRBJ2-5	TRBV14	ASSQGINYPLETQY
TRBJ1-2	TRBV28	ASSLSGYGYT
TRBJ1-6	TRBV28	ASSSGSPKDSPLH
TRBJ2-7	TRBV6-6	ASSLSLDRVEGEQY
TRBJ2-5	TRBV6-5	ATTPGLQETQY
TRBJ1-5	TRBV9	ASSFGPQDQPQH
TRBJ1-2	TRBV7-3	ASSLNTGGYGYT
TRBJ2-3	TRBV3-1/TRBV3-2	ASSLSLAAPDTQY
TRBJ1-2	TRBV2	ASSGQGSLSYGYT
TRBJ1-5	TRBV24-1	AAKDSDRGRGNQPQH
TRBJ1-2	TRBV2	ASGASGGYT
TRBJ1-1	TRBV18	ASSPDAQMNTEAF
TRBJ1-3	TRBV27	ASSDLQDAGNTIY
TRBJ2-7	TRBV25-1	ATSDSQGAYEQY
TRBJ2-7	TRBV27	ASSSGTGESEQY
TRBJ1-6	TRBV29-1	SAGGQNPNSPLH
TRBJ2-5	TRBV27	ASSNLGAPETQY
TRBJ2-7	TRBV27	ASSLYRGQDEQY
TRBJ1-5	TRBV6-1	ASSELVGKGSNQPQH
TRBJ2-2	TRBV28	ASSIRTGPQFANTGELF
TRBJ1-5	TRBV6-2/TRBV6-3	ASSSGQGVSQPQH
TRBJ2-5	TRBV6-5	ASTGGRKETQY